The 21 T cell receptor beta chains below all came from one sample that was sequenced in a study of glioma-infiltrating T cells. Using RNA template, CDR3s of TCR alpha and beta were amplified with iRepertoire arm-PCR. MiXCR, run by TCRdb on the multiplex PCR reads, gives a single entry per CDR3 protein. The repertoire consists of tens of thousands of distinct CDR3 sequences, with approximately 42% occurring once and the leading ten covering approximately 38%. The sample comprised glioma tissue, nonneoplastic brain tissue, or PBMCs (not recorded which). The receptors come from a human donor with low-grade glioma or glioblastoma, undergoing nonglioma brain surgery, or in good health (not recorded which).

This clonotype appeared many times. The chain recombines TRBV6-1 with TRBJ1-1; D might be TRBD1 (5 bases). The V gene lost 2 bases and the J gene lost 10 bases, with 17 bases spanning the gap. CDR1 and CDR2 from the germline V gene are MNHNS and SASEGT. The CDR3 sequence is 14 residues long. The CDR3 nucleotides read TGTGCCAGCAGTGAAAGTGGGAAAACAAGGGGAGCTTTCTTT. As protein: CASSESGKTRGAFF.

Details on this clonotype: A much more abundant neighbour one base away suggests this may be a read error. CDR3 region: CASKRLAASTDTQHF. CDR3 bases: TGTGCCAGCAAACGACTAGCGGCGAGCACAGATACGCAGCATTTT. The genes are TRBV2 and TRBJ2-3; D call uncertain. The J call may not be correct, given that the DNA end is closer to TRBJ1-5. This CDR3 is 15 amino acids long. Germline V gives CDR1 SNHLY, CDR2 FYNNEI.

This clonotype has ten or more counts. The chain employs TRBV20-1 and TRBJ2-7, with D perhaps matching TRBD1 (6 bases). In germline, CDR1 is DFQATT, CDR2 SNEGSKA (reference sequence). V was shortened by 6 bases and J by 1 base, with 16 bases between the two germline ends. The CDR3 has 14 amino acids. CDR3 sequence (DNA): TGCAGTGCGAGAAGACAGGTGCCTTCCTACGAGCAGTACTTC. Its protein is CSARRQVPSYEQYF.

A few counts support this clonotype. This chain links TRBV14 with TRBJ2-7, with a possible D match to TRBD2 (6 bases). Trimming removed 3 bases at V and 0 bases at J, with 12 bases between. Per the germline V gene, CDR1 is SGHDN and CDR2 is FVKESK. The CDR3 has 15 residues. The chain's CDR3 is CASSQWTTDSYEQYF. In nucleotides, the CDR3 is TGTGCCAGCAGCCAGTGGACTACCGACTCCTACGAGCAGTACTTC.

CDR3 loop: CSVGTGDSYEQYF. Here the CDR3 DNA reads TGCAGCGTAGGAACAGGGGACTCCTACGAGCAGTACTTC. The chain employs TRBV29-1 and TRBJ2-7, with 7 positions matching TRBD1. The V segment lost 6 bases and the J segment 0 bases; nucleotides outside the gene matches: 5. Germline values: CDR1 SQVTM, CDR2 ANQGSEA. The CDR3 has 13 amino acids.

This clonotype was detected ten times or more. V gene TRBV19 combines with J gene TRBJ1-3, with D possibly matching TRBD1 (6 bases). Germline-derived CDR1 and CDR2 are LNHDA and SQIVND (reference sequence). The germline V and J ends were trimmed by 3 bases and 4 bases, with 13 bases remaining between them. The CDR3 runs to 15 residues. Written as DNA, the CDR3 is TGTGCCAGTAGTATTACGGGACAACAAGGAAACACCATATATTTT. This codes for CASSITGQQGNTIYF. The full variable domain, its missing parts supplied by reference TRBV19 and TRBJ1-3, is DGGITQSPKYLFRKEGQNVTLSCEQNLNHDAMYWYRQDPGQGLRLIYYSQIVNDFQKGDIAEGYSVSREKKESFPLTVTSAQKNPTAFYLCASSITGQQGNTIYFGEGSWLTVV.

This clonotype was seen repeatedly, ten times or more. The CDR3 DNA sequence: TGTGCCAGCAGCCCGCCGCAGTCAGATACGCAGTATTTT. As protein: CASSPPQSDTQYF. The V and J genes are TRBV7-9 and TRBJ2-3, with D hard to call. The CDR3 length is 13 residues. The germline V gene has CDR1 SEHNR and CDR2 FQNEAQ (reference sequence). V dropped 5 bases and J dropped 4 bases, with 10 bases sitting between them.

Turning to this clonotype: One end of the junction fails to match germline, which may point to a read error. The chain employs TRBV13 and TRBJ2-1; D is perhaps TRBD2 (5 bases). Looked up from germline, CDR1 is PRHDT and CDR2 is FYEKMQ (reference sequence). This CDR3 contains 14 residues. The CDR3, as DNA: TGTGCCAGCAGCCTAGGTCGGAGAGGGAATGAGCAGTTCTTC. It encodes CASSLGRRGNEQFF.

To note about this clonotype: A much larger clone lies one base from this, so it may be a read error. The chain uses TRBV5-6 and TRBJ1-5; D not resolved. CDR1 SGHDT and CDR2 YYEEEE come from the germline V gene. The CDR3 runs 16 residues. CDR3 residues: CASSRFTAYSSQPQHF. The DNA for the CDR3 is TGTGCCAGCAGTCGATTTACAGCTTATAGCAGTCAGCCCCAGCATTTT.

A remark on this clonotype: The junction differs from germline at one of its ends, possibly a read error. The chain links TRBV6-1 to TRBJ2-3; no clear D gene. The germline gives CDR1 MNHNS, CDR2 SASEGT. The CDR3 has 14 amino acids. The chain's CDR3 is CASSELSMADRQYF. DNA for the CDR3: TGTGCAAGCAGTGAACTTAGTATGGCAGATAGGCAGTATTTT.

CDR3 protein: CASSPINQDRGRGYTF. The CDR3 DNA is TGTGCCAGCAGCCCAATCAACCAGGACAGGGGCCGCGGCTACACCTTC. The chain employs TRBV6-2 or TRBV6-3 and TRBJ1-2, with 9 nucleotides matching TRBD1. Germline V gives CDR1 MNHEY, CDR2 SVGEGT. This CDR3 region has 16 residues. V lost 6 bases to trimming and J lost 8 bases; unmatched junction nucleotides: 16.

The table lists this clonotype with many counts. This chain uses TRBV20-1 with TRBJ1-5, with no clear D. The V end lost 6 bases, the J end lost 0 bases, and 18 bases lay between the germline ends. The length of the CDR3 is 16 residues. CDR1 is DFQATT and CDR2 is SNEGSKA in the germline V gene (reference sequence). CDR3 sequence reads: CSALPARAYSNQPQHF. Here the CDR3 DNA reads TGCAGTGCCTTACCCGCCCGCGCTTATAGCAATCAGCCCCAGCATTTT.

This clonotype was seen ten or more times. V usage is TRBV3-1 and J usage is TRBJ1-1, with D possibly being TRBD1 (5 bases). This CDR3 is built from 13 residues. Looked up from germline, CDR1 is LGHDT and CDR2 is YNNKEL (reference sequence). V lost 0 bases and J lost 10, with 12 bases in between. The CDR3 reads CASSQEPGRGAFF. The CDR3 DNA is TGTGCCAGCAGCCAAGAACCGGGAAGGGGAGCTTTCTTT.

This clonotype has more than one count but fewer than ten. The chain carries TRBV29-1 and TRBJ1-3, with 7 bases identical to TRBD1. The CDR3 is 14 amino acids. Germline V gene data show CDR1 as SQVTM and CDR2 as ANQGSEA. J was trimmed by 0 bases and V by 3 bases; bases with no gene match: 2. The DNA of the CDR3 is TGCAGCGTTGAGGACAGGCACTCTGGAAACACCATATATTTT. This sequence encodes CSVEDRHSGNTIYF. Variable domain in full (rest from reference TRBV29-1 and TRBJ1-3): SAVISQKPSRDICQRGTSLTIQCQVDSQVTMMFWYRQQPGQSLTLIATANQGSEATYESGFVIDKFPISRPNLTFSTLTVSNMSPEDSSIYLCSVEDRHSGNTIYFGEGSWLTVV.

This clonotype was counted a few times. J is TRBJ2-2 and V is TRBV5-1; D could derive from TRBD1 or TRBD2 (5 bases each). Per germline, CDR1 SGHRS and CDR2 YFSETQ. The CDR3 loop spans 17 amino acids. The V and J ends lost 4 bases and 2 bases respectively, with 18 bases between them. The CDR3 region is CASSPHGANKNTGELFF. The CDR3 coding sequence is TGCGCCAGCAGCCCGCACGGGGCGAACAAAAACACCGGGGAGCTGTTTTTT. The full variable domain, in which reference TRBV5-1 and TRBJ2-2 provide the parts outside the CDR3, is KAGVTQTPRYLIKTRGQQVTLSCSPISGHRSVSWYQQTPGQGLQFLFEYFSETQRNKGNFPGRFSGRQFSNSRSEMNVSTLELGDSALYLCASSPHGANKNTGELFFGEGSRLTVL.

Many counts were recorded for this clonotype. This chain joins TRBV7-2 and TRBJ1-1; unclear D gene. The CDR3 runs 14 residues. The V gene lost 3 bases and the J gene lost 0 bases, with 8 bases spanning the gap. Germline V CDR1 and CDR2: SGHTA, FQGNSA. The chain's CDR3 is CASSLAGLNTEAFF. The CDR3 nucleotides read TGTGCCAGCAGCTTGGCAGGCCTGAACACTGAAGCTTTCTTT.

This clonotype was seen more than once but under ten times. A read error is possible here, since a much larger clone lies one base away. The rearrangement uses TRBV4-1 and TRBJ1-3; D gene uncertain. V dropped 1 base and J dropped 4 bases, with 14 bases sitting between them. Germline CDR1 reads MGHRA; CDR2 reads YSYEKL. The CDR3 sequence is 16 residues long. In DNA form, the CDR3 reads TGCGCCAGCAGCCAAGGTCGGTCGGGGATCGGAAACACCATATATTTT. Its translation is CASSQGRSGIGNTIYF.

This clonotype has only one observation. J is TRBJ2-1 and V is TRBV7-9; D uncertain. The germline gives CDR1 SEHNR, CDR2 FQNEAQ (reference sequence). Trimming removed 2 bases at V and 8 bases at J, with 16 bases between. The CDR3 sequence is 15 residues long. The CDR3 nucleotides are TGTGCCAGCAGCTTATTGGTAACTTCCCTTGATGAGCAGTTCTTC. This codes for CASSLLVTSLDEQFF.

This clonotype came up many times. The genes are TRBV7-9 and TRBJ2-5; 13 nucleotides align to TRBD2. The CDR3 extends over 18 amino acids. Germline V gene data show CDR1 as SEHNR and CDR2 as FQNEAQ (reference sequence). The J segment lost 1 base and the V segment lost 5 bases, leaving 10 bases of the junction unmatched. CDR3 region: CASSPGLAGTNFQETQYF. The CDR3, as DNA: TGTGCCAGCAGCCCGGGACTAGCGGGGACGAATTTCCAAGAGACCCAGTACTTC.

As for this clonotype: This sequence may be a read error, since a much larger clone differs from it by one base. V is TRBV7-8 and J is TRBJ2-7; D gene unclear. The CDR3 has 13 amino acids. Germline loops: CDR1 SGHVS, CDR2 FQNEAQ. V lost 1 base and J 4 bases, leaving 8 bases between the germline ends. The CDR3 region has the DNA TGTGCCAGCAGCTTAGGGCGTGTGTACGAGCAGTACTTC. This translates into CASSLGRVYEQYF. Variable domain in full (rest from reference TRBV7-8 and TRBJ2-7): GAGVSQSPRYKVAKRGQDVALRCDPISGHVSLFWYQQALGQGPEFLTYFQNEAQLDKSGLPSDRFFAERPEGSVSTLKIQRTQQEDSAVYLCASSLGRVYEQYFGPGTRLTVT.

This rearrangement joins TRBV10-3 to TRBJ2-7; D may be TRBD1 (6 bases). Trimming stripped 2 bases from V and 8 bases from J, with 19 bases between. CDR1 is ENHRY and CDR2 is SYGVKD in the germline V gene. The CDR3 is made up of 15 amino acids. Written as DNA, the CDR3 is TGTGCCATCAGTGAGCCCCTGGACAGACCATACAAGCAGTACTTC. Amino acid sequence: CAISEPLDRPYKQYF.